This T cell receptor beta chain emerged from a study of T cell responses to AZD1222 COVID-19 vaccine (dated by TCRdb to 2020 to 2022). About the full investigation: A total of 230 to 250 trial participants underwent TCR sequencing, of whom about 200 had received two doses of AZD1222 and 26 had received two doses of the MenACWY control vaccine. Trial participants were enrolled by age into subgroups of 18-55, 56-69 and 70-plus years, and around 150, 29 and 61 TCR-sequenced participants, respectively, were included in these subgroups. Here is what the overall study found, with its caveats: Reportedly, close to half of the unique spike-specific TCRs recognized epitopes lying outside the regions that are mutated in the B.1.351 and B.1.1.7 variants. Participants were mostly white British, with more females than males. The authors suggested clonal diversity may have been underestimated. Spike-specific TCR breadth and depth rose significantly after two AZD1222 doses compared with day 0 and with MenACWY recipients. In the small 56-69-year group, the increase in depth fell short of significance, most likely because of low power. The vaccine-associated CD4 TCRs covered the entire spike protein, and the dominant responses fell in regions 160-218 and 743-854. Because no samples from the day 14 peak response were available, repertoires could be characterized only after the peak T cell response. Only five to seven AZD1222 recipients were SARS-CoV-2 seropositive at baseline, limiting conclusions about previously exposed vaccinees.

The intended sense of this specimen's time point label: about 28 days (+/-7) after the second vaccine dose. AZD1222 recipients whose second dose came at about 4 weeks and those whose second dose came at about 12 weeks were combined into one group, since spike-specific TCR depth and breadth did not differ between the two schedules. Vaccinee samples were obtained from the UK trials COV001 and COV002, which included a single-blind randomized controlled phase 2/3 trial of AZD1222 (ChAdOx1 nCoV-19) in healthy adults. For TCRbeta chain sequencing, PBMC samples from trial participants were taken at day 0 and at day 28 after the second dose. To note about this clone: Its antigen has not been determined. Per-base quality was not reported, and no clone a single base away is much larger than it.

The CDR3 regions of human TCRbeta chains were analyzed by immunosequencing. Per the authors' processing: Repertoire TCRs were checked for matches against a reference library of SARS-CoV-2-specific TCRs that had been generated using the MIRA antigen-specificity platform. Breadth was defined as the fraction of unique TCRs that were SARS-CoV-2-associated. Depth was defined as the fraction of total T cells that were SARS-CoV-2-associated. Using the MIRA data, each spike-specific TCR was mapped to the spike region that the TCR reacts to and placed in a CD4 or CD8 class. Log10-transformed breadth and depth values were compared by one-way ANOVA with Sidak's multiple comparisons tests. In TCRdb, the immuneACCESS table is reduced to in-frame sequences with V and J assigned. These tables do not hold every clone; where another copy was compared, an unresolved V gene accounts for under half, and the others remain unexplained. The D gene and trimming were derived from the DNA, and the V and J assignments and clone size from that table. Recorded for this sample are some 120,000 clones; 88% of them occurred a single time. 4.5% to 7% of the sample goes to the ten largest clones.

V is shortened by 3 bases, J by 0 bases, and the region joining them spans 13 bases. The CDR3 measures 16 amino acids from cysteine to phenylalanine. Of the read, only the CDR3 DNA is kept; its 48 bases are in frame from base 1. From the germline V gene, CDR1 is KGHSH and CDR2 is LQKENI. The receptor's source is an adult who received the AZD1222 COVID-19 vaccine. This receptor chain uses TRBV18 and TRBJ2-3, with the identity of the D gene unclear. This material consisted of peripheral blood, taken 28 days after the second AZD1222 dose. The DNA is as follows: TGTGCCAGCTCACCTGTGGCAGACCCTAGCACAGATACGCAGTATTTT. The encoded protein is CASSPVADPSTDTQYF.